A single sample gave rise to the 5 T cell receptor beta chains below, sequenced in a study of blood T cell repertoires in COVID-19. Using immunoSEQ multiplex PCR, the repertoire was profiled, and TCRdb retains in-frame clones only, with some absent. The table lists 40,000 to 45,000 clones, roughly 70% of them singletons, with less than 8% in the top ten. Sequenced input: peripheral blood. The receptors come from a man of 80 years or more with acute or convalescent COVID-19.

This clone was picked up one time. The V gene is TRBV7-2, the J gene TRBJ2-4; the D is unclear. V was pared by 5 bases and J by 0 bases, with 11 bases between. Per germline, CDR1 SGHTA and CDR2 FQGNSA. The CDR3 is 15 amino acids. Written as DNA, the CDR3 is TGTGCCAGCAGCCTAAATTTTCAAGCCAAAAACATTCAGTACTTC. Protein: CASSLNFQAKNIQYF.

This chain joins TRBV2 and TRBJ1-1, with 7 bases fitting TRBD1. Per the germline V gene, CDR1 is SNHLY and CDR2 is FYNNEI. The V segment lost 6 bases and the J segment 0 bases; nucleotides outside the gene matches: 4. The CDR3 spans 14 residues. In DNA form, the CDR3 reads TGTGCCAGCAGCTTACAGGGGATGAACACTGAAGCTTTCTTT. Translated: CASSLQGMNTEAFF.

The chain couples TRBV7-9 to TRBJ1-4, with 7 bases lining up with TRBD1. Germline V gene sequence: CDR1 SEHNR, CDR2 FQNEAQ (reference sequence). The CDR3 covers 15 residues. V was clipped by 1 base and J by 6 bases; unmatched bases: 5. As DNA, the CDR3 is TGTGCCAGCAGCTTAGGACGGCAGGGGGATGAAAAACTGTTTTTT. Its translation: CASSLGRQGDEKLFF.

This sequence joins TRBV30 and TRBJ1-3; 9 bases line up with TRBD1. In germline, CDR1 is GTSNPN, CDR2 SVGIG (reference sequence). The CDR3 extends over 13 amino acids. The trim removed 3 bases at V and 11 bases at J, leaving 8 bases unmatched. CDR3 region: CAWRGTGPLAIYF. The CDR3 DNA sequence: TGTGCCTGGAGAGGGACAGGGCCGTTGGCCATATATTTT.

CDR3 in amino acids: CASSRTSGRGVYNEQFF. CDR3 bases: TGTGCCAGCAGTCGGACTAGCGGGAGGGGAGTTTACAATGAGCAGTTCTTC. The chain carries TRBV11-2 and TRBJ2-1; 15 nucleotides agree with TRBD2. Germline assignment: CDR1 SGHAT and CDR2 FQNNGV. CDR3 length: 17 amino acids. The V gene end was trimmed by 6 bases and the J gene end by 4 bases; junction bases not matched to a gene: 7.